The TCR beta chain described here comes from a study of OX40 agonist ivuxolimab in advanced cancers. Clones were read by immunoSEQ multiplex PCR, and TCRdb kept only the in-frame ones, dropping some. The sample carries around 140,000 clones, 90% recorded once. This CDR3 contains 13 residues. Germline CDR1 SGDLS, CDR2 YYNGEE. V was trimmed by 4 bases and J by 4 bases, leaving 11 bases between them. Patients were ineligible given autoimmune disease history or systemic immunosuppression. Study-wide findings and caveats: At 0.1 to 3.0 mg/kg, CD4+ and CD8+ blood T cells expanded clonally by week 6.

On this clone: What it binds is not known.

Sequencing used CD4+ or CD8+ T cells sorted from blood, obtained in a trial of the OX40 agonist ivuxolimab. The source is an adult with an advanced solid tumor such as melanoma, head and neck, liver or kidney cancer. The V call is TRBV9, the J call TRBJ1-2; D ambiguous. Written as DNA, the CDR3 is TGTGCCAGCAGCTCCCGGGGTCCCTATGGCTACACCTTC. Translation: CASSSRGPYGYTF.